What follows are 21 T cell receptor beta chains derived from one specimen sequenced in a study of blood T cell repertoires in COVID-19. Generated by immunoSEQ multiplex PCR, the TCRdb table keeps only in-frame clones and is missing some. This sample has 250,000 to 350,000 clones, with 92% found just once. Sequences were obtained from PBMCs or T cells enriched from blood (not recorded which). Every receptor here comes from a woman aged 25 to 39 who had recovered from COVID-19.

This clone came up once. J is TRBJ2-1 and V is TRBV11-3; D is uncertain. Trimming removed 0 bases from V and 4 bases from J, with 4 bases in between. Germline-derived CDR1 and CDR2 are SGHNT and YENEEA. The CDR3 covers 13 residues. The CDR3 region has the DNA TGTGCCAGCAGCTTAGACAGTTACAATGAGCAGTTCTTC. Amino acid sequence: CASSLDSYNEQFF.

This chain connects TRBV11-3 to TRBJ2-1; D unresolved. Trimming removed 5 bases at V and 0 bases at J, with 5 bases between. CDR1 is SGHNT and CDR2 is YENEEA in the germline V gene. There are 13 residues in the CDR3. The CDR3 region is CASSLSSYNEQFF. The CDR3 region has the DNA TGTGCCAGCAGCCTAAGCTCCTACAATGAGCAGTTCTTC.

A single count supports this clone. V usage is TRBV6-2 or TRBV6-3 and J usage is TRBJ1-5; 8 bases align to TRBD1. V dropped 0 bases and J dropped 0; count of bases not matched to a gene: 7. The CDR3 spans 18 residues. Germline-derived CDR1 and CDR2 are MNHEY and SVGEGT. The CDR3 is CASSYSRDRTFSNQPQHF. The CDR3 DNA reads TGTGCCAGCAGTTACTCAAGGGACAGGACCTTTAGCAATCAGCCCCAGCATTTT.

The V gene is TRBV29-1, the J gene TRBJ2-7; 7 bases fit TRBD1. The germline gives CDR1 SQVTM, CDR2 ANQGSEA. V shed 7 bases, J shed 3 bases, and the junction held 15 bases outside the gene matches. The CDR3 covers 15 residues. This CDR3 is CSAKGSSGGIYEQYF. CDR3 nucleotides: TGCAGCGCTAAAGGGAGCTCAGGGGGAATCTACGAGCAGTACTTC.

This rearrangement joins TRBV4-2 to TRBJ2-7, with 12 positions matching TRBD2. J lost 1 base, V lost 1 base, and 8 bases had no gene match. This CDR3 comprises 18 residues. The germline CDR1 and CDR2 sequences are LGHNA and YNFKEQ. Here the CDR3 DNA reads TGTGCCAGCAGCCAAGCCTTCGGACTAGCGGGGTCTTCCTACGAGCAGTACTTC. It encodes CASSQAFGLAGSSYEQYF.

The count of this clone is one. The CDR3 spells CASSPGTSTNQPQHF. CDR3 coding DNA: TGCGCCAGCAGCCCCGGGACAAGCACTAATCAGCCCCAGCATTTT. The chain couples TRBV5-1 to TRBJ1-5; perhaps TRBD1 as D (6 bases). V was pared by 4 bases and J by 4 bases, with 15 bases between. Germline loops: CDR1 SGHRS, CDR2 YFSETQ. The CDR3 is 15 residues long.

The chain carries TRBV24-1 and TRBJ2-3; 7 bases fit TRBD2. CDR3 size: 15 residues. After removal of 5 bases from V and 2 bases from J, the junction contained 6 bases not matched to a gene. Germline V gene lookup returns CDR1 KGHDR and CDR2 SFDVKD. CDR3 residues: CATSARGLNTDTQYF. The CDR3 DNA reads TGTGCCACCAGTGCCCGGGGACTAAACACAGATACGCAGTATTTT.

The rearrangement uses TRBV19 and TRBJ2-2; 10 nucleotides align to TRBD1. CDR3 size: 16 residues. V was pared by 6 bases and J by 2 bases, with 6 bases of the junction left unmatched. The V gene's germline CDR1 is LNHDA and CDR2 SQIVND (reference sequence). CDR3 bases: TGTGCCAGTAGAGGGACAGGGGCCCCTAACACCGGGGAGCTGTTTTTT. Its protein product is CASRGTGAPNTGELFF.

V is TRBV6-5 and J is TRBJ2-5, with TRBD1 matching 10 bases. Germline loops: CDR1 MNHEY, CDR2 SVGAGI. The CDR3 spans 15 residues. V was pared by 0 bases and J by 9 bases, with 7 bases of the junction left unmatched. CDR3 loop: CASSYSGTGVTSQYF. DNA for the CDR3: TGTGCCAGCAGTTACTCGGGGACAGGGGTTACTTCCCAGTACTTC.

The rearrangement uses TRBV18 and TRBJ2-3, with 7 nucleotides matching TRBD1. In germline, CDR1 is KGHSH, CDR2 LQKENI. This CDR3 has 15 residues. Germline trimming cut 8 bases from V and 1 base from J; bases unmatched to any gene: 9. The chain's CDR3 is CASAGQGDRTDTQYF. The CDR3 DNA sequence: TGTGCCAGCGCCGGCCAGGGGGACCGCACAGATACGCAGTATTTT.

J is TRBJ2-5 and V is TRBV4-2, with D perhaps TRBD1 (6 bases). Trimming shortened V by 1 base and J by 1 base, and 13 bases separated the two germline ends. The germline gives CDR1 LGHNA, CDR2 YNFKEQ. There are 16 residues in the CDR3. CDR3 in amino acids: CASSQAQGTSQETQYF. The CDR3 coding sequence is TGTGCCAGCAGCCAAGCCCAGGGGACCTCCCAAGAGACCCAGTACTTC.

The chain links TRBV4-1 to TRBJ2-3; D is uncertain. Between the trimmed V and J ends, which lost 1 base and 0 bases, there was a span of 5 bases. CDR1 and CDR2 (germline): MGHRA, YSYEKL. The CDR3 length is 14 residues. CDR3 DNA: TGCGCCAGCAGCCAAGGGCCGAGCACAGATACGCAGTATTTT. This gives the protein CASSQGPSTDTQYF.

The chain employs TRBV27 and TRBJ2-1; tentatively, D is TRBD2 (7 bases). Trimming removed 6 bases at V and 2 bases at J, with 14 bases between. Germline V CDR1 and CDR2: MNHEY, SMNVEV (reference sequence). The CDR3 loop spans 15 amino acids. CDR3 sequence (DNA): TGTGCCAGCAGACTGGGGGGGGGCCCCTACAATGAGCAGTTCTTC. Translating it yields CASRLGGGPYNEQFF.

With regard to this clone: The sample contains more than one DNA sequence encoding this CDR3. The J gene is TRBJ2-5, the V gene TRBV5-1; tentative D call: TRBD1 (5 bases). V shed 0 bases and J shed 1 base, with 7 bases lying between them. The CDR3 has 14 amino acids. Germline V gene sequence: CDR1 SGHRS, CDR2 YFSETQ. Written as DNA, the CDR3 is TGCGCCAGCAGCTTGGGGCAGGGCCAAGAGACCCAGTACTTC. It specifies CASSLGQGQETQYF.

The genes are TRBV28 and TRBJ1-2; no firm D call. Between the trimmed V and J ends, which lost 7 bases and 4 bases, there was a span of 13 bases. Germline CDR1 and CDR2: MDHEN and SYDVKM. The CDR3 contains 13 residues. The CDR3 nucleotides read TGTGCCAGCATCACCGGCGGACTCTATGGCTACACCTTC. Its protein is CASITGGLYGYTF.

This chain uses TRBV6-2 or TRBV6-3 with TRBJ1-1; D uncertain. CDR3 length: 12 amino acids. In germline, CDR1 is MNHEY, CDR2 SVGEGT. V was pared by 4 bases and J by 6 bases, with 9 bases between. Here the CDR3 reads CASSLVMAEAFF. In nucleotides, the CDR3 is TGTGCCAGCAGTTTAGTAATGGCTGAAGCTTTCTTT.

The V and J genes are TRBV11-2 and TRBJ2-7; no clear D gene. With 0 bases removed from V and 1 base from J, the gap between germline ends came to 7 bases. This CDR3 spans 14 amino acids. Germline loops: CDR1 SGHAT, CDR2 FQNNGV. The CDR3 reads CASSLDIRSYEQYF. CDR3 DNA: TGTGCCAGCAGCTTAGATATACGGTCCTACGAGCAGTACTTC.

This chain connects TRBV5-1 to TRBJ1-4, with unresolved D. Germline V gives CDR1 SGHRS, CDR2 YFSETQ. CDR3 length: 13 residues. V was clipped by 0 bases and J by 8 bases, with 8 bases between them. CDR3 sequence reads: CASSLGEREKLFF. The CDR3 DNA is TGCGCCAGCAGCTTGGGCGAGCGGGAAAAACTGTTTTTT.

The genes are TRBV15 and TRBJ1-6, with TRBD1 matching 9 bases. The CDR3 extends over 13 amino acids. V was clipped by 5 bases and J by 10 bases; unmatched bases: 3. The germline V gene encodes CDR1 LNHNV and CDR2 YYDKDF (reference sequence). In DNA form, the CDR3 reads TGTGCCACCAGCCGGGACAGGGTATCACCCCTCCACTTT. Translation: CATSRDRVSPLHF.

The chain couples TRBV2 to TRBJ1-2, with D possibly matching TRBD1 (6 bases). CDR3 length: 15 residues. Germline values: CDR1 SNHLY, CDR2 FYNNEI. V was clipped by 7 bases and J by 0 bases, with 15 bases between them. The CDR3 here is CASIEKDSSNYGYTF. In nucleotides, the CDR3 is TGTGCCAGCATCGAAAAGGACAGCTCTAACTATGGCTACACCTTC.

The chain has TRBV7-6 and TRBJ2-6, with a tentative D call TRBD2 (5 bases). This CDR3 has 16 residues. The V gene's germline CDR1 is SGHVS and CDR2 FNYEAQ. Trimming pared 2 bases from V and 0 bases from J, leaving 8 bases between. The CDR3 is CASSLRGSSGANVLTF. The CDR3 DNA sequence: TGTGCCAGCAGCTTAAGAGGGAGCTCTGGGGCCAACGTCCTGACTTTC.